Presented here are 20 T cell receptor beta chains from one specimen sequenced in a study of cytomegalovirus exposure and HLA in healthy donors. Both 60 Vbeta primers and 13 Jbeta primers went into the PCR. Repertoires were generated with immunoSEQ multiplex PCR, while TCRdb's copy carries only in-frame clones and drops some. This sample yields 100,000 or so clones, of which about 81% are seen a single time; 1.3% belongs to the top ten. Input material: PBMCs. Receptors were obtained from a man between 25 and 39 years old in good health and CMV-seronegative.

This CDR3 reads CASTPGQADSGNTIYF. CDR3 sequence (DNA): TGTGCCAGCACACCGGGACAGGCCGACTCTGGAAACACCATATATTTT. The genes are TRBV7-8 and TRBJ1-3, with 8 bases identical to TRBD1. Losses at the gene ends were 7 bases for V and 0 bases for J; bases not matched to a gene: 8. In germline, CDR1 is SGHVS, CDR2 FQNEAQ. The CDR3 has 16 residues.

Regarding this clone: The same CDR3 arises from other DNA sequences in this sample as well. The chain is built from TRBV5-1 and TRBJ2-3; D unresolved. The CDR3 spans 12 residues. The V end was cut by 0 bases, the J end by 4 bases, with 3 bases between. CDR1 SGHRS and CDR2 YFSETQ come from the germline V gene. This CDR3 reads CASSLASDTQYF. The CDR3 nucleotides read TGCGCCAGCAGCTTGGCTTCAGATACGCAGTATTTT.

The V and J genes are TRBV5-1 and TRBJ2-3; 8 positions match TRBD1. Germline CDR1 SGHRS, CDR2 YFSETQ. The CDR3 is 16 residues long. The V segment lost 3 bases and the J segment 4 bases; nucleotides outside the gene matches: 10. In DNA form, the CDR3 reads TGCGCCAGCAGCTCCGACAGGGGTTCTCGCTCAGATACGCAGTATTTT. As protein: CASSSDRGSRSDTQYF.

The chain carries TRBV5-8 and TRBJ1-1, with TRBD1 as a possible D gene (5 bases). Per the germline V gene, CDR1 is SGHTS and CDR2 is YDEGEE. V was cut by 5 bases and J by 7 bases, with 15 bases left in between. This CDR3 is 13 amino acids long. This CDR3 reads CASRHTGGVEAFF. As DNA, the CDR3 is TGTGCCAGCAGACACACCGGGGGGGTTGAAGCTTTCTTT. The full variable domain, with the rest looked up from reference TRBV5-8 and TRBJ1-1, is EAGVTQSPTHLIKTRGQQATLRCSPISGHTSVYWYQQALGLGLQFLLWYDEGEERNRGNFPPRFSGRQFPNYSSELNVNALELEDSALYLCASRHTGGVEAFFGQGTRLTVV.

V is TRBV6-5 and J is TRBJ2-5; the match to TRBD1 covers 9 bases. This CDR3 region has 16 residues. V dropped 0 bases and J dropped 5; count of bases not matched to a gene: 7. The germline CDR1 and CDR2 sequences are MNHEY and SVGAGI. CDR3 residues: CASSYSKTGGWETQYF. CDR3 coding DNA: TGTGCCAGCAGTTACTCGAAGACAGGGGGGTGGGAGACCCAGTACTTC.

The genes are TRBV27 and TRBJ2-5, with a possible D match to TRBD1 (6 bases). Matching the DNA end better, TRBJ2-7 makes the J call doubtful. The CDR3 contains 14 residues. Per the germline V gene, CDR1 is MNHEY and CDR2 is SMNVEV (reference sequence). CDR3 sequence: CASSPWTESYEQYF. The CDR3 DNA reads TGTGCCAGCAGTCCCTGGACAGAGTCCTACGAGCAGTACTTC.

The chain recombines TRBV28 with TRBJ2-1; 9 nucleotides line up with TRBD2. CDR3 size: 14 residues. V trimming: 3 bases; J trimming: 5 bases; junction bases outside the gene matches: 2. From germline, CDR1 is MDHEN and CDR2 SYDVKM. This CDR3 is CASSFAGGDNEQFF. The CDR3 coding sequence is TGTGCCAGCAGTTTCGCGGGAGGGGACAATGAGCAGTTCTTC. The complete variable domain, with remaining parts taken from reference TRBV28 and TRBJ2-1, reads DVKVTQSSRYLVKRTGEKVFLECVQDMDHENMFWYRQDPGLGLRLIYFSYDVKMKEKGDIPEGYSVSREKKERFSLILESASTNQTSMYLCASSFAGGDNEQFFGPGTRLTVL.

This clone was seen more than once but under ten times. The chain has TRBV29-1 and TRBJ2-7; TRBD1 matches 10 bases. Trimming took 7 bases from V and 5 from J; bases not matched to a gene: 5. The CDR3 is 12 amino acids. Germline V gene lookup returns CDR1 SQVTM and CDR2 ANQGSEA. CDR3 nucleotides: TGCAGCGCGGACAGGGGGTCCAACGAGCAGTACTTC. Protein: CSADRGSNEQYF.

The CDR3: CASSPDRNEKLFF. The CDR3, as DNA: TGTGCCAGCTCACCGGACAGGAATGAAAAACTGTTTTTT. The genes are TRBV18 and TRBJ1-4, with 7 bases identical to TRBD1. CDR1 and CDR2 from the germline V gene are KGHSH and LQKENI. This CDR3 contains 13 residues. The V gene end was trimmed by 3 bases and the J gene end by 5 bases; junction bases not matched to a gene: 0.

The CDR3 protein is CASRPIAGVGSYEQYF. The CDR3 DNA sequence: TGTGCCAGCAGACCAATAGCGGGAGTAGGGTCCTACGAGCAGTACTTC. The rearrangement links TRBV27 to TRBJ2-7; 9 nucleotides line up with TRBD2. Germline V gene data show CDR1 as MNHEY and CDR2 as SMNVEV (reference sequence). The CDR3 contains 16 residues. V was clipped by 6 bases and J by 1 base; unmatched bases: 10.

The chain uses TRBV30 and TRBJ1-6, with TRBD1 identical over 8 bases. J lost 7 bases, V lost 2 bases, and 4 bases had no gene match. Germline CDR1 is GTSNPN and CDR2 is SVGIG (reference sequence). The CDR3 is 14 residues long. CDR3 DNA sequence: TGTGCCTGGAGTCCGGACAGGGCCAATTCACCCCTCCACTTT. Protein product: CAWSPDRANSPLHF.

The DNA of the CDR3 is TGTGCCAGCAGTGAATGGGCAGGGGGCCTCATGAACACTGAAGCTTTCTTT. The encoded protein is CASSEWAGGLMNTEAFF. The chain has TRBV2 and TRBJ1-1, with 8 bases fitting TRBD1. This CDR3 is 17 amino acids long. From germline, CDR1 is SNHLY and CDR2 FYNNEI. V lost 2 bases, J lost 0 bases, and 8 bases stayed unmatched.

The V call is TRBV10-3, the J call TRBJ2-3, with 8 bases matching TRBD1. The CDR3 is 15 amino acids. Germline V gives CDR1 ENHRY, CDR2 SYGVKD. V lost 6 bases to trimming and J lost 5 bases; unmatched junction nucleotides: 10. The CDR3 region is CAIRLDRDGGDTQYF. Written as DNA, the CDR3 is TGTGCCATCAGATTGGACAGGGATGGTGGAGATACGCAGTATTTT.

The V gene is TRBV30, the J gene TRBJ2-7; D is uncertain. The CDR3 is made up of 14 amino acids. With 4 bases removed from V and 1 base from J, the gap between germline ends came to 14 bases. The germline CDR1 and CDR2 sequences are GTSNPN and SVGIG (reference sequence). CDR3 coding DNA: TGTGCCTGGATTGAAAAACAGAGATCCTACGAGCAGTACTTC. Its protein is CAWIEKQRSYEQYF.

The rearrangement joins TRBV6-4 to TRBJ2-1, with D possibly matching TRBD1 (6 bases). Germline V gene sequence: CDR1 MRHNA, CDR2 SNTAGT. This CDR3 has 15 residues. Trimming removed 0 bases at V and 7 bases at J, with 13 bases between. The CDR3 sequence: CASSDSLTGSNEQFF. The CDR3 DNA reads as TGTGCCAGCAGTGACTCGTTGACAGGTAGTAATGAGCAGTTCTTC.

The chain is built from TRBV18 and TRBJ2-7; D remains ambiguous. Per germline, CDR1 KGHSH and CDR2 LQKENI. This CDR3 spans 13 amino acids. Trimming stripped 8 bases from V and 3 bases from J, with 14 bases between. CDR3 loop: CASTTYGLYEQYF. CDR3 nucleotides: TGTGCCAGCACCACTTATGGTCTCTACGAGCAGTACTTC.

The gene calls are TRBV6-1 and TRBJ2-7, with 8 bases identical to TRBD1. CDR1 and CDR2 (germline): MNHNS, SASEGT. Trimming took 4 bases from V and 3 from J; bases not matched to a gene: 2. The CDR3 has 13 residues. CDR3 protein: CASSVGQVYEQYF. CDR3 coding DNA: TGTGCCAGCAGTGTGGGACAGGTCTACGAGCAGTACTTC.

This rearrangement joins TRBV4-3 to TRBJ2-1, with D tentatively TRBD1 (6 bases). This CDR3 region has 14 residues. Per the germline V gene, CDR1 is LGHNA and CDR2 is YSLEER. Trimming left V 3 bases short and J 5 bases short, with 11 bases between. CDR3 DNA: TGCGCCAGCAGCCATGGACAGAGCAACAATGAGCAGTTCTTC. As protein: CASSHGQSNNEQFF.

This clone was recorded only once. The J gene is TRBJ2-7, the V gene TRBV19; TRBD2 aligns across 7 bases. J gave up 3 bases and V 6 bases, and 17 bases lay outside the gene matches. Germline V gene sequence: CDR1 LNHDA, CDR2 SQIVND (reference sequence). This CDR3 comprises 17 residues. The CDR3 reads CASRSDPFRAGVYEQYF. CDR3 sequence (DNA): TGTGCCAGTAGATCCGACCCTTTTAGGGCGGGGGTCTACGAGCAGTACTTC.

The CDR3 sequence: CASSKRQGRGETQYF. CDR3 coding DNA: TGTGCCAGCAGCAAAAGACAGGGTCGGGGAGAGACCCAGTACTTC. The chain couples TRBV14 to TRBJ2-5; 7 bases are a match to TRBD1. The CDR3 totals 15 residues. Losses at the gene ends were 5 bases for V and 4 bases for J; bases not matched to a gene: 10. The V gene's germline CDR1 is SGHDN and CDR2 FVKESK.